This passage covers 2 T cell receptor beta chains from one sample sequenced in a study of T cell repertoires in cytomegalovirus infection. TCRdb used MiXCR to reprocess the reads, holding one entry per CDR3 protein. The sample consists of 200,000 to 300,000 distinct CDR3 sequences, approximately 8.3% of them appearing once. Material for sequencing was PBMCs. Source of these receptors: a human donor in good health (CMV status not recorded). Some clones in this sample may be carry-over from other donors' samples.

This clonotype occurred a few times. The rearrangement links TRBV29-1 to TRBJ2-7; D could derive from TRBD1 or TRBD2 (6 bases each). Germline CDR1 is SQVTM and CDR2 is ANQGSEA. CDR3 size: 13 residues. Trimming took 6 bases from V and 0 from J, leaving 12 bases between them. The CDR3 DNA reads TGCAGCGTGGAGGGGGGCCTCTCCTACGAGCAGTACTTC. Translating it yields CSVEGGLSYEQYF.

This clonotype was recorded at least ten times. The chain employs TRBV24-1 and TRBJ1-2, with 7 bases fitting TRBD1. The CDR3 extends over 13 amino acids. V lost 3 bases and J lost 7; bases outside the gene matches: 4. The germline V gene has CDR1 KGHDR and CDR2 SFDVKD. DNA of the CDR3: TGTGCCACCAGTGATCTTGACAGGGCTGGCTACACCTTC. Protein: CATSDLDRAGYTF.